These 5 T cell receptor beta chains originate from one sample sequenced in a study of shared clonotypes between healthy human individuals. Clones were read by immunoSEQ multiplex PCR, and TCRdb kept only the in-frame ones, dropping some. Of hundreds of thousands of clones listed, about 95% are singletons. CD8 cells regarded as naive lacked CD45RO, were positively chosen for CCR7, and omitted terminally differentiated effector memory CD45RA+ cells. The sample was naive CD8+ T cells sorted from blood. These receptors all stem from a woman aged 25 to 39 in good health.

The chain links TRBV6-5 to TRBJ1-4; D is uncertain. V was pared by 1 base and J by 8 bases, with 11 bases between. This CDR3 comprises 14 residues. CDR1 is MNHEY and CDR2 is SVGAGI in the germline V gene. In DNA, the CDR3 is TGTGCCAGCAGTTACTTGCGGGTAGTAGAAAAACTGTTTTTT. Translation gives CASSYLRVVEKLFF.

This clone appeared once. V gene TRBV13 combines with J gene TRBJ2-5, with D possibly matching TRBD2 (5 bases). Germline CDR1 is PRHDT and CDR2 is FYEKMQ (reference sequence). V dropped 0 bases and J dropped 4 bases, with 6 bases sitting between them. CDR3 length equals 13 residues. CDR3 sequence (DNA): TGTGCCAGCAGCTTAGGGCTAGCAGAGACCCAGTACTTC. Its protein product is CASSLGLAETQYF.

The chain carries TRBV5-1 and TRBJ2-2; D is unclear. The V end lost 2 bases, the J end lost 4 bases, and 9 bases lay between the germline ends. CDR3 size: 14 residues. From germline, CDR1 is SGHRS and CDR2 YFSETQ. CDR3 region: CASSLNRPTGELFF. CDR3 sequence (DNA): TGCGCCAGCAGCTTAAACAGACCCACCGGGGAGCTGTTTTTT.

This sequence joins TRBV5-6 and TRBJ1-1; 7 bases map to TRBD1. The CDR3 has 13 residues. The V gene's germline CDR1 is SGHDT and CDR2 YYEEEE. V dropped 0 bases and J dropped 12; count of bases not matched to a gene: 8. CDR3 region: CASSLGTGRKTFF. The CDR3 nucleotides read TGTGCCAGCAGCTTGGGGACAGGACGTAAGACTTTCTTT.

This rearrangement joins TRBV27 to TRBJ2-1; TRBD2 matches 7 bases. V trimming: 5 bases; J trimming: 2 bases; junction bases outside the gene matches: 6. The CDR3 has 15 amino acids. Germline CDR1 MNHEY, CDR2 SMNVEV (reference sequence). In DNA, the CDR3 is TGTGCCAGCAGTACGGGGGGACTACCCTACAATGAGCAGTTCTTC. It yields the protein CASSTGGLPYNEQFF.